These 16 T cell receptor beta chains originate from one sample sequenced in a study of cytomegalovirus exposure and HLA in healthy donors. The study ran its PCR with 60 Vbeta and 13 Jbeta primers. Here immunoSEQ multiplex PCR was the method, and the copy in TCRdb shows in-frame clones only, minus some. The repertoire has fewer than 150,000 clones, 82% of them found once; the top ten carry more than 2.5%. The sequencing input was PBMCs. The origin of the receptors is a male donor in good health and CMV-seronegative.

This chain links TRBV6-5 with TRBJ1-5; the match to TRBD1 covers 10 bases. With V trimmed by 3 bases and J by 5 bases, 1 base remained unmatched. The CDR3 sequence is 14 residues long. CDR1 and CDR2 from the germline V gene are MNHEY and SVGAGI. CDR3 sequence: CASSYGTGDQPQHF. In DNA form, the CDR3 reads TGTGCCAGCAGTTATGGGACAGGGGATCAGCCCCAGCATTTT.

V usage is TRBV5-1 and J usage is TRBJ2-3, with 8 bases lining up with TRBD2. Germline V gene data show CDR1 as SGHRS and CDR2 as YFSETQ. This CDR3 comprises 13 residues. The V segment lost 6 bases and the J segment 4 bases; nucleotides outside the gene matches: 4. CDR3 in amino acids: CASNSGGPDTQYF. As DNA, the CDR3 is TGCGCCAGCAACTCGGGGGGGCCAGATACGCAGTATTTT.

The chain is built from TRBV19 and TRBJ1-1; 7 nucleotides line up with TRBD1. CDR3 length: 13 amino acids. Germline assignment: CDR1 LNHDA and CDR2 SQIVND (reference sequence). J was trimmed by 1 base and V by 6 bases; bases with no gene match: 2. This CDR3 reads CASSGQANTEAFF. CDR3 nucleotides: TGTGCCAGTAGCGGACAGGCGAACACTGAAGCTTTCTTT. Combining the CDR3 with reference TRBV19 and TRBJ1-1 gives the whole variable domain DGGITQSPKYLFRKEGQNVTLSCEQNLNHDAMYWYRQDPGQGLRLIYYSQIVNDFQKGDIAEGYSVSREKKESFPLTVTSAQKNPTAFYLCASSGQANTEAFFGQGTRLTVV.

The V and J genes are TRBV21-1 and TRBJ1-5. TRBV21-1 is given as a pseudogene. This CDR3 has 15 amino acids. For the CDR3, the DNA is TGTGCCAGCAGCAAAGCGAACCGAAGCCTCCGGCCCCAGCATTTT. Its translation: CASSKANRSLRPQHF.

This clone has only one observation. The chain is built from TRBV30 and TRBJ1-5, with 9 bases fitting TRBD1. CDR3 length: 15 residues. Germline lookup yields CDR1 GTSNPN and CDR2 SVGIG (reference sequence). Trimming took 4 bases from V and 0 from J; bases not matched to a gene: 4. The CDR3 coding sequence is TGTGCCTGGAATACAGGGGGCTATAGCAATCAGCCCCAGCATTTT. This sequence encodes CAWNTGGYSNQPQHF.

V is TRBV6-5 and J is TRBJ2-1; 14 bases fit TRBD2. The CDR3 extends over 15 amino acids. V lost 8 bases to trimming and J lost 7 bases; unmatched junction nucleotides: 7. Germline CDR1 reads MNHEY; CDR2 reads SVGAGI. The CDR3 DNA reads as TGTGCCAGCGAGGAAGGGACTAGCGGGAGTAATGAGCAGTTCTTC. The encoded protein is CASEEGTSGSNEQFF.

This chain joins TRBV4-3 and TRBJ1-2, with D maybe TRBD1 (6 bases). CDR3 length equals 15 residues. The ends were cut back, 4 bases at V and 7 bases at J, with 19 bases in the middle. Germline CDR1 is LGHNA and CDR2 is YSLEER. The CDR3 DNA reads TGCGCCAGCAGCCTCATAGAAGGGACATTCGGTGGCTACACCTTC. Translating gives CASSLIEGTFGGYTF.

The rearrangement links TRBV7-8 to TRBJ1-4, with D maybe TRBD1 (6 bases). The CDR3 has 15 residues. CDR1 and CDR2 from the germline V gene are SGHVS and FQNEAQ. The V end lost 3 bases, the J end lost 0 bases, and 8 bases lay between the germline ends. CDR3 bases: TGTGCCAGCAGCTTTCACAGGGCAACTAATGAAAAACTGTTTTTT. Translated: CASSFHRATNEKLFF.

The rearrangement links TRBV15 to TRBJ1-5; the D is unclear. V was clipped by 0 bases and J by 1 base, with 10 bases between them. Germline lookup yields CDR1 LNHNV and CDR2 YYDKDF (reference sequence). The CDR3 extends over 16 amino acids. As DNA, the CDR3 is TGTGCCACCAGCAGAGAACCGACAATGAGCAATCAGCCCCAGCATTTT. Protein: CATSREPTMSNQPQHF. Filled out from reference TRBV15 and TRBJ1-5, the complete variable domain reads DAMVIQNPRYQVTQFGKPVTLSCSQTLNHNVMYWYQQKSSQAPKLLFHYYDKDFNNEADTPDNFQSRRPNTSFCFLDIRSPGLGDTAMYLCATSREPTMSNQPQHFGDGTRLSIL.

The CDR3 DNA is TGTGCCAGTAGTATAGCTGGCTCAGAGACCCAGTACTTC. Encoded protein: CASSIAGSETQYF. The V gene is TRBV19, the J gene TRBJ2-5; D is unresolved. Germline CDR1 reads LNHDA; CDR2 reads SQIVND (reference sequence). CDR3 length equals 13 residues. V lost 1 base and J 4 bases, leaving 7 bases between the germline ends.

CDR3 DNA sequence: TGTGCTAGTGGTTTCACATTAGGACTAGCTGACACCGGGGAGCTGTTTTTT. Protein product: CASGFTLGLADTGELFF. The rearrangement uses TRBV12-5 and TRBJ2-2, with 8 bases identical to TRBD2. CDR1 and CDR2 from the germline V gene are LGHNT and FRNRAP. V trimming: 3 bases; J trimming: 3 bases; junction bases outside the gene matches: 9. The CDR3 length is 17 residues.

The CDR3 reads CASSAGTTNTEAFF. The CDR3 bases are TGCGCCAGCAGCGCTGGGACAACGAACACTGAAGCTTTCTTT. The rearrangement joins TRBV10-1 to TRBJ1-1; D possibly corresponds to TRBD1 (6 bases). The CDR3 extends over 14 amino acids. CDR1 is WNHNN and CDR2 is SYGVQD in the germline V gene (reference sequence). V lost 6 bases, J lost 1 base, and 12 bases lay in between.

The chain is built from TRBV9 and TRBJ2-2; 7 bases are shared with TRBD2. Germline V gene lookup returns CDR1 SGDLS and CDR2 YYNGEE. V shed 4 bases and J 6 bases; nucleotides not matched to a gene: 6. The CDR3 sequence is 14 residues long. CDR3 amino acids: CASSLQTSPGELFF. The CDR3 nucleotides are TGTGCCAGCAGCCTACAGACTAGCCCCGGGGAGCTGTTTTTT.

This chain joins TRBV9 and TRBJ2-3; 8 positions agree with TRBD2. The CDR3 is made up of 16 amino acids. V dropped 4 bases and J dropped 0; count of bases not matched to a gene: 7. Germline-derived CDR1 and CDR2 are SGDLS and YYNGEE. CDR3 bases: TGTGCCAGCAGCTCTTCAGGCGGGAGGAGCACAGATACGCAGTATTTT. Its protein product is CASSSSGGRSTDTQYF.

This clone showed up just a few times. This chain connects TRBV6-1 to TRBJ2-7; 9 bases map to TRBD2. CDR1 is MNHNS and CDR2 is SASEGT in the germline V gene. This CDR3 has 17 amino acids. V lost 2 bases and J lost 12; bases outside the gene matches: 20. This CDR3 reads CASSERGEIAGVFGRYF. In DNA, the CDR3 is TGTGCCAGCAGTGAAAGGGGTGAGATAGCGGGAGTTTTCGGTCGGTACTTC.

This sequence joins TRBV5-8 and TRBJ2-7, with D possibly being TRBD1 (6 bases). The CDR3 has 14 residues. The ends were cut back, 4 bases at V and 3 bases at J, with 14 bases in the middle. Germline V gives CDR1 SGHTS, CDR2 YDEGEE. This CDR3 is CASSPRQGIYEQYF. For the CDR3, the DNA is TGTGCCAGCAGCCCACGCCAGGGGATCTACGAGCAGTACTTC. Looking up the rest from reference TRBV5-8 and TRBJ2-7 gives the full variable domain: EAGVTQSPTHLIKTRGQQATLRCSPISGHTSVYWYQQALGLGLQFLLWYDEGEERNRGNFPPRFSGRQFPNYSSELNVNALELEDSALYLCASSPRQGIYEQYFGPGTRLTVT.